The 17 T cell receptor beta chains in this list originate from one sample, sequenced in a study of blood T cell repertoires in COVID-19. Repertoires were generated with immunoSEQ multiplex PCR, while TCRdb's copy carries only in-frame clones and drops some. The sample lists more than 200,000 clones, about 88% seen once, with roughly 1.9% in the top ten. Sequences were obtained from peripheral blood. These receptor sequences come from a man aged 30 to 45 with active or convalescent COVID-19.

This clone was detected only a few times. The chain recombines TRBV6-5 with TRBJ1-6, with a possible D match to TRBD1 (5 bases). CDR3 length: 14 amino acids. The germline CDR1 and CDR2 sequences are MNHEY and SVGAGI. V lost 11 bases to trimming and J lost 0 bases, with 11 bases between them. This chain's CDR3 is CAARESSYNSPLHF. CDR3 DNA: TGTGCCGCCAGGGAAAGCTCCTATAATTCACCCCTCCACTTT.

This chain connects TRBV7-9 to TRBJ1-5; 7 bases are a match to TRBD1. This CDR3 has 16 residues. CDR1 and CDR2 from the germline V gene are SEHNR and FQNEAQ (reference sequence). Trimming cost V 4 bases and J 11 bases; bases outside gene matches: 17. CDR3 residues: CASSSSTTGLQSAQHF. The CDR3 DNA is TGTGCCAGCAGCTCGAGTACGACAGGGCTGCAATCAGCCCAGCATTTT.

This chain links TRBV5-4 with TRBJ1-2; maybe TRBD1 (5 bases). The CDR3 is 12 residues long. Between the trimmed V and J ends, which lost 5 bases and 7 bases, there was a span of 12 bases. Germline values: CDR1 SGHNT, CDR2 YYREEE (reference sequence). The CDR3 region is CASRLRGGGYTF. CDR3 sequence (DNA): TGTGCCAGCAGACTTCGGGGGGGTGGCTACACCTTC.

The chain is built from TRBV27 and TRBJ1-1; possibly TRBD1 for D (6 bases). V lost 2 bases to trimming and J lost 3 bases, with 13 bases between them. Germline V gene lookup returns CDR1 MNHEY and CDR2 SMNVEV (reference sequence). The CDR3 is 15 amino acids. The CDR3 loop is CASSLKGYRDTEAFF. The CDR3 bases are TGTGCCAGCAGTTTAAAAGGTTACAGGGACACTGAAGCTTTCTTT.

The chain uses TRBV6-1 and TRBJ1-1, with D unclear. The CDR3 consists of 14 residues. CDR1 is MNHNS, CDR2 SASEGT, per germline. Trimming removed 0 bases from V and 6 bases from J, with 11 bases in between. The DNA of the CDR3 is TGTGCCAGCAGTGAAGCAGGCGGGAGGCCTGAAGCTTTCTTT. Translation: CASSEAGGRPEAFF.

J is TRBJ1-3 and V is TRBV27; possible D gene TRBD1, 6 bases. V lost 6 bases and J lost 4, with 10 bases in between. Per germline, CDR1 MNHEY and CDR2 SMNVEV (reference sequence). The CDR3 contains 13 residues. CDR3 coding DNA: TGTGCCAGCAGGGGGGCGGAGGGAAACACCATATATTTT. Amino acid sequence: CASRGAEGNTIYF.

This clone appeared a single time. The rearrangement uses TRBV4-1 and TRBJ1-1; TRBD1 is a possible D gene (6 bases). The CDR3 length is 17 residues. With 1 base removed from V and 0 bases from J, the gap between germline ends came to 15 bases. Looked up from germline, CDR1 is MGHRA and CDR2 is YSYEKL. Written as DNA, the CDR3 is TGCGCCAGCAGCCAAGTACCACAGGGCAACATGAACACTGAAGCTTTCTTT. Translating gives CASSQVPQGNMNTEAFF.

The chain uses TRBV4-2 and TRBJ2-5; 9 nucleotides agree with TRBD2. The V segment lost 4 bases and the J segment 4 bases; nucleotides outside the gene matches: 13. CDR3 length equals 17 residues. Looked up from germline, CDR1 is LGHNA and CDR2 is YNFKEQ. The CDR3 sequence is CASSPARGGGALETQYF. For the CDR3, the DNA is TGTGCCAGCAGCCCGGCCCGGGGCGGGGGGGCCCTAGAGACCCAGTACTTC.

The V gene is TRBV13, the J gene TRBJ2-5, with 8 positions matching TRBD1. This CDR3 region has 14 residues. The ends lost 5 bases at V and 4 bases at J; junction bases unmatched: 6. Germline V CDR1 and CDR2: PRHDT, FYEKMQ (reference sequence). This CDR3 reads CASSIRTGRETQYF. In DNA form, the CDR3 reads TGTGCCAGCAGCATTCGGACAGGGAGAGAGACCCAGTACTTC.

This chain links TRBV27 with TRBJ1-1; D not certain. CDR3 size: 15 residues. Trimming took 2 bases from V and 4 from J, leaving 14 bases between them. Germline CDR1 reads MNHEY; CDR2 reads SMNVEV (reference sequence). The DNA of the CDR3 is TGTGCCAGCAGTTTAGGAGGACCCCAGAGCACTGAAGCTTTCTTT. Its protein product is CASSLGGPQSTEAFF.

The chain combines TRBV2 with TRBJ1-4; D gene unclear. This CDR3 has 12 residues. Germline loops: CDR1 SNHLY, CDR2 FYNNEI. V was shortened by 8 bases and J by 4 bases, with 8 bases between the two germline ends. The CDR3 DNA follows: TGTGCCAGCGGGCAGCTTAATGAAAAACTGTTTTTT. This gives the protein CASGQLNEKLFF.

The count of this clone is one. The chain joins TRBV11-2 to TRBJ2-5; TRBD2 matches at 9 bases. Per germline, CDR1 SGHAT and CDR2 FQNNGV. This CDR3 comprises 16 residues. V gave up 1 base and J gave up 5 bases; unmatched junction bases: 8. CDR3 in DNA: TGTGCCAGCAGCTTAGGGGTTAGCGGGGGTTCGGAGACCCAGTACTTC. Translated, it gives CASSLGVSGGSETQYF.

The V and J genes are TRBV2 and TRBJ1-5; D is perhaps TRBD1 (5 bases). This CDR3 spans 13 amino acids. V was trimmed by 8 bases and J by 6 bases, leaving 14 bases between them. Per germline, CDR1 SNHLY and CDR2 FYNNEI. In DNA form, the CDR3 reads TGTGCCAGCGTACAGGTTGTGGGTCAGCCCCAGCATTTT. Translated: CASVQVVGQPQHF.

V gene TRBV19 combines with J gene TRBJ2-2; TRBD1 aligns across 9 bases. Germline V lookup: CDR1 LNHDA, CDR2 SQIVND (reference sequence). V lost 6 bases, J lost 5 bases, and 4 bases stayed unmatched. CDR3 length equals 14 residues. The CDR3 loop is CASSGTGLTGELFF. For the CDR3, the DNA is TGTGCCAGTAGCGGGACAGGGTTAACCGGGGAGCTGTTTTTT.

This chain connects TRBV30 to TRBJ2-3; 8 bases map to TRBD2. With V trimmed by 4 bases and J by 7 bases, 10 bases remained unmatched. In germline, CDR1 is GTSNPN, CDR2 SVGIG (reference sequence). This CDR3 has 14 amino acids. CDR3 amino acids: CAWNRASGSYTQYF. The CDR3 DNA reads as TGTGCCTGGAACCGGGCTAGCGGGTCGTATACGCAGTATTTT.

This chain joins TRBV4-1 and TRBJ2-3; possible D gene TRBD2, 6 bases. From germline, CDR1 is MGHRA and CDR2 YSYEKL. The CDR3 spans 16 residues. Trimming cost V 4 bases and J 0 bases, with 14 bases left between them. The CDR3 loop reads CASSLSWGDSTDTQYF. The CDR3 nucleotides read TGCGCCAGCAGCCTCTCATGGGGGGATAGCACAGATACGCAGTATTTT.

The genes are TRBV3-1 (or the pseudogene TRBV3-2) and TRBJ2-5; D perhaps matches TRBD2 (5 bases). Between the trimmed V and J ends, which lost 1 base and 5 bases, there was a span of 8 bases. CDR1 is LGHDT and CDR2 is YNNKEL in the germline V gene (reference sequence). This CDR3 region has 13 residues. The CDR3 loop reads CASSQVPGETQYF. The CDR3 DNA follows: TGTGCCAGCAGCCAAGTACCGGGGGAGACCCAGTACTTC.